This TCR beta chain derives from a study of shared clonotypes between healthy human individuals. Study as a whole: The cohort comprised a couple of women and a few men. Their ages spanned 18 to 49 years.

General study results and limits: Sharing across four donors was highest in naive CD4 (roughly 5%) and lowest in memory CD8 (about 0.4%).

This clone was seen once. Its matching antigen is unknown. Naive-designated CD8 cells lacked CD45RO, were positively enriched for CCR7, and omitted terminally differentiated effector memory CD45RA+ cells. Only Caucasian adults living in Nashville, Tennessee served as donors. V was pared by 3 bases and J by 6 bases, with 12 bases between. CDR1 is MNHEY and CDR2 is SMNVEV in the germline V gene (reference sequence). CDR3 length: 13 residues. The material for each subset, its genomic DNA, was split evenly across several immunoSEQ plates. Measured with immunoSEQ multiplex PCR; TCRdb has only the in-frame clones, and not every one. The sample holds roughly 850,000 clones, roughly 96% seen once.

Material: naive CD8+ T cells sorted from blood. The chain is built from TRBV27 and TRBJ2-7; weak D call: TRBD2 (6 bases). The receptor was derived from a man aged 30 to 45 in good health. CDR3 sequence (DNA): TGTGCCAGCAGTTTTGGGGGAGGATCCGAGCAGTACTTC. Translated: CASSFGGGSEQYF.